The entry that follows covers one T cell receptor beta chain sequence. Its specificity is not known. The sample is drawn from a study of identical twins. Findings and limits, study-wide: High-abundance cord blood beta clonotypes had fewer insertions; memory repertoires showed none. The degree of excess twin sharing was weaker in beta out-of-frame sequences.

CDR1 MDHEN and CDR2 SYDVKM come from the germline V gene. CDR3 length: 13 amino acids. Trimming left V 2 bases short and J 2 bases short, with 4 bases between. A universal primer site was added by template switching, and unique molecular identifiers were carried by the cDNA. Using its own MiXCR run on the 5' RACE reads, TCRdb lists one record per CDR3 protein. The sample holds some 1,700,000 distinct CDR3 sequences, less than 35% seen once. V gene TRBV28 combines with J gene TRBJ2-1; no definite D call. The clonotype was recovered from a newborn girl in good health. Material for sequencing was cord blood. The CDR3 here is CASSLQTYNEQFF. Here the CDR3 DNA reads TGTGCCAGCAGTTTACAGACCTACAATGAGCAGTTCTTC.